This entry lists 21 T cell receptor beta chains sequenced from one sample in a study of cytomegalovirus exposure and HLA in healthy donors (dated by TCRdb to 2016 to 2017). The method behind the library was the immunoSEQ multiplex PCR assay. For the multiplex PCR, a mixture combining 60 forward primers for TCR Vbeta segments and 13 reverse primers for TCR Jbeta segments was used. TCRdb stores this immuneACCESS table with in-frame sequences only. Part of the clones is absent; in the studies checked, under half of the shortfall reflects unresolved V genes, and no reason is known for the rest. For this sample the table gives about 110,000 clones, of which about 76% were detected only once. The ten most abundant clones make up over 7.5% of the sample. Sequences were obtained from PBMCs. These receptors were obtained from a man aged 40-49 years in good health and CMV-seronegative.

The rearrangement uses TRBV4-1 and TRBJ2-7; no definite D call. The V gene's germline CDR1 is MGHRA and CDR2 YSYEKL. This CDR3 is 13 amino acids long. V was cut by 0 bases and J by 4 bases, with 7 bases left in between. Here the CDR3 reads CASSQDDTYEQYF. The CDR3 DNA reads TGCGCCAGCAGCCAAGATGATACTTACGAGCAGTACTTC.

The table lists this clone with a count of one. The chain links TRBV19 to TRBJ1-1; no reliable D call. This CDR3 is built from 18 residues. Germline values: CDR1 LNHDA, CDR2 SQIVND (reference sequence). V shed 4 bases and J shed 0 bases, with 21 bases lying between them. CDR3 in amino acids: CASSTPTHSVLLNTEAFF. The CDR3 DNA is TGTGCCAGTAGTACCCCCACCCACTCTGTTCTTTTGAACACTGAAGCTTTCTTT.

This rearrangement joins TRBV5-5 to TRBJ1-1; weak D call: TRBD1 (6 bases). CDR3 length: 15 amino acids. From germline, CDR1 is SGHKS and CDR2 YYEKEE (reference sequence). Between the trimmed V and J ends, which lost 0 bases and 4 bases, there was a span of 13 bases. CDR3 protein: CASSLDRVLSTEAFF. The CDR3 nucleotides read TGTGCCAGCAGCTTGGACAGGGTACTCAGCACTGAAGCTTTCTTT.

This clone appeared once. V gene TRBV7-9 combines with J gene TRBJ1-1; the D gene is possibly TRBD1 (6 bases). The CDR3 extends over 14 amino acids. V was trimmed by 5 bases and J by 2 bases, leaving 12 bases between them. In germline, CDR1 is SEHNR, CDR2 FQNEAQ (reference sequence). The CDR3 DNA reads TGTGCCAGCAGCCCGGCTGGGGGCAACACTGAAGCTTTCTTT. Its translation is CASSPAGGNTEAFF.

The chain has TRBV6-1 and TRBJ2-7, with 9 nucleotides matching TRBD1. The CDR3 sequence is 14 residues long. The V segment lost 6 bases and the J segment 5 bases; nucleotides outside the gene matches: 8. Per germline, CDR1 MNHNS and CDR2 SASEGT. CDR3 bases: TGTGCCAGCAGCCCCCGGACAGGGGTTCACGAGCAGTACTTC. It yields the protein CASSPRTGVHEQYF.

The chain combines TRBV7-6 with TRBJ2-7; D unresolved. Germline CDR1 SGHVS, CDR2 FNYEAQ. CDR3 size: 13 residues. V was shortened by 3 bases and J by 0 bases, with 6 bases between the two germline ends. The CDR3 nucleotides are TGTGCCAGCAGCTTTGGCGGCTCCTACGAGCAGTACTTC. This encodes CASSFGGSYEQYF.

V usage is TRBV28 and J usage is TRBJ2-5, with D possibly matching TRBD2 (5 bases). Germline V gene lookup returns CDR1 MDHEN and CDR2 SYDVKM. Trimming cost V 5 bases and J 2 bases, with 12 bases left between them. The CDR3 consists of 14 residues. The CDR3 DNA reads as TGTGCCAGCAGTCTCACGGGGAATCAAGAGACCCAGTACTTC. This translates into CASSLTGNQETQYF.

In DNA, the CDR3 is TGTGCCAGCAGCTTGGCGGGGGTACTGTACGAGCAGTACTTC. Residues: CASSLAGVLYEQYF. The chain links TRBV7-9 to TRBJ2-7; 7 bases are a match to TRBD2. The J segment lost 4 bases and the V segment lost 3 bases, leaving 6 bases of the junction unmatched. Germline V lookup: CDR1 SEHNR, CDR2 FQNEAQ (reference sequence). This CDR3 spans 14 amino acids.

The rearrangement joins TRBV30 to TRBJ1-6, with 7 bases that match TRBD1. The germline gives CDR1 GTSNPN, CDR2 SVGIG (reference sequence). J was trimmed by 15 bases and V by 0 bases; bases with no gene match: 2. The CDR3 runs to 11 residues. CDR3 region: CAWSVGTDLHF. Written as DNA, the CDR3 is TGTGCCTGGAGTGTAGGGACAGACCTCCACTTT.

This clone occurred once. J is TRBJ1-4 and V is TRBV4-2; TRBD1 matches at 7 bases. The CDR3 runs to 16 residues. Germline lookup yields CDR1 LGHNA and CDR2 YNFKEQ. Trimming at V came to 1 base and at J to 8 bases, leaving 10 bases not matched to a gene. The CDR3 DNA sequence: TGTGCCAGCAGCCAAGGACAGGGAGAGGGGGCAGAAAAACTGTTTTTT. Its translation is CASSQGQGEGAEKLFF.

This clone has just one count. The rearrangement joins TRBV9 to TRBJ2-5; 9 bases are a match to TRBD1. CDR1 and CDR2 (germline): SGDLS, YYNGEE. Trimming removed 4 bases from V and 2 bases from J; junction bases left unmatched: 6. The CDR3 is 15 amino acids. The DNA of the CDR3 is TGTGCCAGCAGCTGGGGACAGGGCCTGCAAGAGACCCAGTACTTC. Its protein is CASSWGQGLQETQYF.

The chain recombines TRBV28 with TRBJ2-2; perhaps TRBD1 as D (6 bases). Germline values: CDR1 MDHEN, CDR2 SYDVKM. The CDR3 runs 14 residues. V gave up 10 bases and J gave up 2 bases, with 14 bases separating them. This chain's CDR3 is CATTGNSNTGELFF. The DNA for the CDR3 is TGTGCCACCACAGGGAACTCCAACACCGGGGAGCTGTTTTTT. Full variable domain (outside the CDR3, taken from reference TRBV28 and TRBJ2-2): DVKVTQSSRYLVKRTGEKVFLECVQDMDHENMFWYRQDPGLGLRLIYFSYDVKMKEKGDIPEGYSVSREKKERFSLILESASTNQTSMYLCATTGNSNTGELFFGEGSRLTVL.

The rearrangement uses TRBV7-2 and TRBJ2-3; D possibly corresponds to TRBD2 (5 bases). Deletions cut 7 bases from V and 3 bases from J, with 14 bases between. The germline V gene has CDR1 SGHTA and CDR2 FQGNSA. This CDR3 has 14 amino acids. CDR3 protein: CASNGQPGTDTQYF. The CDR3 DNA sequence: TGTGCCAGCAACGGCCAACCGGGGACAGATACGCAGTATTTT.

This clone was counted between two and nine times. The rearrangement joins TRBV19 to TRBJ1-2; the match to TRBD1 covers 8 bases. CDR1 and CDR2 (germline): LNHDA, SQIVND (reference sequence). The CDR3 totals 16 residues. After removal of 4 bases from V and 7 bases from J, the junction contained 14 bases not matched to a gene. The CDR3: CASSTLTLDRGSGYTF. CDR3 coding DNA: TGTGCCAGTAGTACTCTCACTCTCGACAGGGGAAGTGGCTACACCTTC.

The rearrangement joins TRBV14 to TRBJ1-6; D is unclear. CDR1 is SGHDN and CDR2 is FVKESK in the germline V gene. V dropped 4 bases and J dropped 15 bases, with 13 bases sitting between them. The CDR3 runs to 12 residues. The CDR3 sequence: CASSPNPPLLHF. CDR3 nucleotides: TGTGCCAGCAGCCCTAATCCACCTCTCCTCCACTTT.

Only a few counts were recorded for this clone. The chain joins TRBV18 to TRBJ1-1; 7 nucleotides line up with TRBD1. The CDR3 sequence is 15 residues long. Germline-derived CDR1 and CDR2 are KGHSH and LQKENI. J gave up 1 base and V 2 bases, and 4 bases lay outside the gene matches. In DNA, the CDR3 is TGTGCCAGCTCACCAAAGGGACAGCCGAACACTGAAGCTTTCTTT. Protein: CASSPKGQPNTEAFF.

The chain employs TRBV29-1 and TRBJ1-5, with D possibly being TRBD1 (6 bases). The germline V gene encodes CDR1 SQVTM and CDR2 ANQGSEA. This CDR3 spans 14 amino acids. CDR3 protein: CRKLGGYSNQPQHF. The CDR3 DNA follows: TGCAGGAAACTAGGGGGTTATAGCAATCAGCCCCAGCATTTT.

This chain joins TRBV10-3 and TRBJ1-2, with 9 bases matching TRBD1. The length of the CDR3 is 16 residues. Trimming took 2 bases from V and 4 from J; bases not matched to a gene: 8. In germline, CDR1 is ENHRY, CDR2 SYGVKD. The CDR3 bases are TGTGCCATCAGTGAGACCCTGGGACAGGGAGGCTATGGCTACACCTTC. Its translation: CAISETLGQGGYGYTF.

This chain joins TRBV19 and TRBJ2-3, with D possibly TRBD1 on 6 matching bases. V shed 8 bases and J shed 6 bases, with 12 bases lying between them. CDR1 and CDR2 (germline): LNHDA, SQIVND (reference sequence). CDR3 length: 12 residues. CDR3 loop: CASPLGGDTQYF. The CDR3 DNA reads TGTGCCAGTCCCTTAGGGGGTGATACGCAGTATTTT.

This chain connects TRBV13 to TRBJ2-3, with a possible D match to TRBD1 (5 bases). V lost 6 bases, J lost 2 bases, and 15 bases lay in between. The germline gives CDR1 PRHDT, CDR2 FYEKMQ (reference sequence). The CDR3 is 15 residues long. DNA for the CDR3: TGTGCCAGCAGTCCTCGGGCAGGGTACACAGATACGCAGTATTTT. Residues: CASSPRAGYTDTQYF.

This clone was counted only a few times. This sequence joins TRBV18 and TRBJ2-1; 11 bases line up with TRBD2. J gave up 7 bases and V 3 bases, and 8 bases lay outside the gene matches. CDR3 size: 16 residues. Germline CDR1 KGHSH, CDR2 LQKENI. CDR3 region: CASSPILAGGVNEQFF. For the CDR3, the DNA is TGTGCCAGCTCACCTATTCTAGCGGGGGGCGTTAATGAGCAGTTCTTC.